This T cell receptor (beta chain) came from a study of cytomegalovirus exposure and HLA in healthy donors. Study-level points and caveats: TCR beta V- and J-gene trimming, according to a later analysis, was linked to a missense DCLRE1C variant.

PCR primers comprised 60 Vbeta and 13 Jbeta primers. The protocol was immunoSEQ multiplex PCR, while the TCRdb copy is restricted to in-frame clones and leaves out a portion. The sample carries fewer than 90,000 clones, 75% to 80% recorded once. V dropped 5 bases and J dropped 4 bases, with 14 bases sitting between them. This CDR3 has 14 amino acids. Germline CDR1 and CDR2: MNHEY and SVGAGI. Points on this clone: Its antigen is unknown.

The rearrangement links TRBV6-5 to TRBJ1-2; D perhaps matches TRBD1 (6 bases). Specimen: PBMCs. The sequence derives from a man aged 25-40 years in good health and CMV-seronegative. The CDR3 DNA is TGTGCCAGCAGTCTTACAGGGTCGGGCTATGGCTACACCTTC. Translation: CASSLTGSGYGYTF.